This T cell receptor (beta chain) was sequenced during a study of blood T cells in healthy people across ages. A sample-barcoded 5' primer and a J-beta primer mix were used in a second PCR of roughly 7 to 11 cycles. MiXCR, run by TCRdb on the 5' RACE reads, gives a single entry per CDR3 protein. The data hold roughly 800,000 distinct CDR3 sequences, with roughly 26% observed a single time. Turning to this clonotype: Its target is not known.

The V gene's germline CDR1 is SGHRS and CDR2 YFSETQ. The CDR3 totals 14 residues. The ends were cut back, 3 bases at V and 0 bases at J, with 6 bases in the middle. General study results and limits: PBMCs that were unsorted prevented a conclusive naive versus antigen-experienced comparison.

A further study also used this sample, focusing on T cells of mothers and their children. This second report adds: Extracted RNA, in its entirety, went into cDNA synthesis at around 1.5 ug per 15 ul. Thymic selection shapes TCR recombination output similarly in related and unrelated pairs.

The chain employs TRBV5-1 and TRBJ2-2; no reliable D call. This receptor was obtained from a boy aged 5 to 17 in good health. The specimen was blood. CDR3 nucleotide sequence: TGCGCCAGCAGCTCCAGGCCGAACACCGGGGAGCTGTTTTTT. Translating it yields CASSSRPNTGELFF.